These T cell receptor beta chains were read from a single sample in a study of T cell repertoires in cytomegalovirus infection. One entry per CDR3 protein results from TCRdb running MiXCR on the reads. The table records roughly 320,000 distinct CDR3 sequences, around 10% of them present only once. Sequenced sample: PBMCs. The receptors were sampled from a human donor in good health (CMV status not recorded). Some clones in this sample may be carry-over from other donors' samples. CDR3s include the opening cysteine and the closing phenylalanine or tryptophan. The order of the fields is clone size, D gene, J gene, V gene, CDR3 DNA, CDR3 protein. D genes are given only for firm matches. Size values are once, few and many counts, or a class for expanded clones, and some rows have none.

>few|TRBD2|TRBJ2-7|TRBV9
TGTGCCAGCAGCCCTCCGACTAGCGGGGACGAGCAGTACTTC
CASSPPTSGDEQYF
>.|TRBD1|TRBJ2-1|TRBV6-5
TGTGCCAGCAGACCTGGGGGACAGGGGGCCGTGGAGCAGTTCTTC
CASRPGGQGAVEQFF
>many|.|TRBJ1-1|TRBV7-9
TGTGCCAGCAGCCCGCTGGTCACTGAAGCTTTCTTT
CASSPLVTEAFF
>few|.|TRBJ1-5|TRBV2
TGTGCCAGCAGTGAAGACGGCAATCAGCCCCAGCATTTT
CASSEDGNQPQHF
>many|.|TRBJ1-1|TRBV2
TGTGCCAGCAGCTTATCTCAAGTGGGGACTGAAGCTTTCTTT
CASSLSQVGTEAFF
>few|TRBD1|TRBJ2-7|TRBV11-1
TGTGCCAGCAGCTTAGTAGGCTCGGGGACAGGGTCCTACGAGCAGTACTTC
CASSLVGSGTGSYEQYF
>many|.|TRBJ2-5|TRBV10-3
TGTGCCATCAGTGACGGAGCGGAGACCCAGTACTTC
CAISDGAETQYF
>few|.|TRBJ2-5|TRBV29-1
TGCAGCGTTGGGGGCAGGCGCATCCAAGAGACCCAGTACTTC
CSVGGRRIQETQYF
>.|.|TRBJ1-2|TRBV29-1
TGCAGCGTTGAGGAAAGGGTTGGCTACACCTTC
CSVEERVGYTF
>many|.|TRBJ1-5|TRBV27
TGTGCCAGCAGTTTACTCCCGTATCAGCCCCAGCATTTT
CASSLLPYQPQHF
>many|TRBD1|TRBJ1-5|TRBV20-1
TGCAGTGCTAGGGACTTTACAGGGGGCCGACAGCCCCAGCATTTT
CSARDFTGGRQPQHF
>few|.|TRBJ1-6|TRBV4-3
TGCGCCAGCAGCCAAGGAGGCGCGGGGATCAGTTCACCCCTCCACTTT
CASSQGGAGISSPLHF
>many|.|TRBJ2-5|TRBV7-2
TGTGCCAGCAGCTTAGTTCCGGGGGTAACACGGCCCCAGTACTTC
CASSLVPGVTRPQYF
>many|.|TRBJ1-2|TRBV20-1
TGCAGTGCCACGGGGCACAGCTCTAACTATGGCTACACCTTC
CSATGHSSNYGYTF
>many|TRBD1|TRBJ1-2|TRBV28
TGTGCCAGCAGCTCCCCCGCAGGGGGCAGCTATGGCTACACCTTC
CASSSPAGGSYGYTF
>.|.|TRBJ1-1|TRBV9
TGTGCCAGCAGCGCCTCGACGGGAAACACTGAAGCTTTCTTT
CASSASTGNTEAFF
>many|.|TRBJ1-2|TRBV7-9
TGTGCCAGCGCCGGGGGCAGGAGCTACACCTTC
CASAGGRSYTF
>.|.|TRBJ2-3|TRBV7-2
TGTGCCAGCAGCTTAGGACAACCGGGGGTTGATACGCAGTATTTT
CASSLGQPGVDTQYF
>many|TRBD1|TRBJ2-1|TRBV6-2/TRBV6-3
TGTGCCAGCACCCAAGGACAGGGTTTACATGAGCAGTTCTTC
CASTQGQGLHEQFF
>many|.|TRBJ1-2|TRBV2
TGTGCCAGCAGTGAAGGGCCGAACTATGGCTACACCTTC
CASSEGPNYGYTF
>few|.|TRBJ2-3|TRBV10-3
TGTGCCATCAGTGTAGGGGGGGGGCCTCTTCTCACAGATACGCAGTATTTT
CAISVGGGPLLTDTQYF
>.|.|TRBJ2-6|TRBV20-1
TGCAGTGCGAACTCAGGGGCTTCCTCTGGGGCCAACGTCCTGACTTTC
CSANSGASSGANVLTF
>many|.|TRBJ2-3|TRBV6-5
TGTGCCAGCAGTTACACCCCGATCCATACGCAGTATTTT
CASSYTPIHTQYF
>many|.|TRBJ1-3|TRBV6-1
TGTGCCAGCACCCCCGTTGGGGGTGGAAACACCATATATTTT
CASTPVGGGNTIYF
>many|.|TRBJ1-2|TRBV28
TGTGCCAGCAGTCCCCCTGCCTCGGGCTACACCTTC
CASSPPASGYTF
>many|.|TRBJ2-1|TRBV7-2
TGTGCCAGCAGCTTAGGGGGCGGCCGATCCTACAATGAGCAGTTCTTC
CASSLGGGRSYNEQFF
>many|.|TRBJ2-2|TRBV29-1
TGCAGCGTGGACAGCGCGAACACCGGGGAGCTGTTTTTT
CSVDSANTGELFF
>few|TRBD2|TRBJ2-5|TRBV20-1
TGCAGTGCCACGCCCCTAACTAGCGGGGGGGCGGAAGAGACCCAGTACTTC
CSATPLTSGGAEETQYF
>few|.|TRBJ1-2|TRBV5-6
TGTGCCAGCAGCTCATCGGGGGGGCGCGGCTACACCTTC
CASSSSGGRGYTF
>many|TRBD2|TRBJ2-3|TRBV7-3
TGTGCCAGCAGTCCTCTAGCGGGGGGGCTCGATACGCAGTATTTT
CASSPLAGGLDTQYF
>few|.|TRBJ1-5|TRBV14
TGTGCCAGCAGCCAATACGCGGGACAGCCCCAGCATTTT
CASSQYAGQPQHF